This T cell receptor beta chain stems from a study of blood T cell repertoires in COVID-19. Study details: COVID-19 samples collected from the United States, Italy and Spain covered acute and convalescent phases.

Authors' analysis steps: Cell counts per sample came from amplifying reference gene primers. Clones were read by immunoSEQ multiplex PCR, and TCRdb kept only the in-frame ones, dropping some. V and J calls and clone size come straight from that table; D and trimming were deduced from the DNA. Here the sample spans roughly 200,000 clones, 90% being singletons. The sequencing input was peripheral blood. The receptor was derived from a middle-aged man with acute or convalescent COVID-19.

CDR3 sequence (DNA): TGTGCCTGGACTACCGGGACAGGGGTATATGGCTACACCTTC. This codes for CAWTTGTGVYGYTF. The rearrangement joins TRBV30 to TRBJ1-2, with 10 bases identical to TRBD1. The CDR3 has 14 residues. The V segment lost 4 bases and the J segment 5 bases; nucleotides outside the gene matches: 7. CDR1 and CDR2 (germline): GTSNPN, SVGIG (reference sequence).